The T cell receptor (beta chain) under discussion was sequenced for a study of T-cell reconstitution after alpha-beta-depleted transplantation in children (dated by TCRdb to the mid-2010s). Notes on the research overall: Using TCR repertoire profiling, the study followed T-cell immune reconstitution in a quantitative way in children after TCRalphabeta/CD19-depleted allogeneic hematopoietic cell transplantation.

Reading the label with the study, this specimen's treatment or condition is: allogeneic hematopoietic cell transplantation with graft depleted of TCRalphabeta T cells and CD19 B cells. The children who served as transplant recipients had been given grafts of TCRalphabeta/CD19-depleted allogeneic hematopoietic cells. Findings and caveats that apply to the study as a whole: Over the following months the frequencies of hyperexpanded clones went down, and after one year T-cell counts and TCRbeta diversity were mostly credited to newly produced T cells. The apparently early recovery of alphabetaT-cell counts about two months after transplant reportedly depended on only several hundred rapidly expanded clones that came from non-depleted graft cells. In some patients, the high TCRbeta diversity seen at day 60 was put down to recipient T cells and intrathymic progenitors that had survived conditioning.

Receptors were amplified or captured by PCR. Sequenced using an Illumina HiSeq 2500. To normalize quantification of the TCRbeta repertoire, the TCR libraries were built with molecular barcoding that relied on unique molecular identifiers. TCRdb passed the public sequencing reads through fastp at Q25 and MiXCR, retaining productive beta sequences. CDR3 protein duplicates are merged, each entry listing the most common genes and DNA. The table for this sample lists hundreds of thousands of distinct CDR3 sequences; around 13% of them were counted only once. The ten largest make up 0.75% to 0.85% of the sample. This clonotype was counted ten times or more. This clone's antigen is unknown. No base qualities exist here, and no much larger clone lies one base off it. Including the terminal cysteine and phenylalanine, the CDR3 comprises 14 residues. The read is trimmed to its CDR3 DNA, 42 bases read in frame from base 1. V is pared back by 3 bases and J by 1 base, with 10 bases lying between the germline termini. CDR1 and CDR2 are drawn from the germline V gene: SNHLY, FYNNEI.

This chain is built from TRBV2 and TRBJ2-7, with the D gene not clear enough to name. The sample consisted of PBMCs, taken before TCRalphabeta/CD19-depleted stem cell transplant. The sequence came from a girl aged 2 to 10 with congenital amegakaryocytic thrombocytopenia, due to receive a stem cell transplant. The DNA is as follows: TGTGCCAGCAGTGATTTGGGTACGTCCTACGAGCAGTACTTC. Its protein product is CASSDLGTSYEQYF.